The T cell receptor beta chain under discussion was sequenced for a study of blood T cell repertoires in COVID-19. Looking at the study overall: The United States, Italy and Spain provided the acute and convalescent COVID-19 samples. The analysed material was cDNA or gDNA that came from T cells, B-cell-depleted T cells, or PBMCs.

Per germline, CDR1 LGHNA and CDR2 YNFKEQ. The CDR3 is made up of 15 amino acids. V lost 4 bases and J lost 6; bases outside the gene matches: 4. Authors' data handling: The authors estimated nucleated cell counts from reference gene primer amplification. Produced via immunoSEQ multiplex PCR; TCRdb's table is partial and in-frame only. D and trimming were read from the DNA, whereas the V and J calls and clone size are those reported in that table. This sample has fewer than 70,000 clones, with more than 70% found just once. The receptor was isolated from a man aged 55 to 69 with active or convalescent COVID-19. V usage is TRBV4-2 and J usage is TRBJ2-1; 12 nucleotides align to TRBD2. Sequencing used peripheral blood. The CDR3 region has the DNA TGTGCCAGCAGCCTCACTAGCGGGGGGTTCAATGAGCAGTTCTTC. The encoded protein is CASSLTSGGFNEQFF.